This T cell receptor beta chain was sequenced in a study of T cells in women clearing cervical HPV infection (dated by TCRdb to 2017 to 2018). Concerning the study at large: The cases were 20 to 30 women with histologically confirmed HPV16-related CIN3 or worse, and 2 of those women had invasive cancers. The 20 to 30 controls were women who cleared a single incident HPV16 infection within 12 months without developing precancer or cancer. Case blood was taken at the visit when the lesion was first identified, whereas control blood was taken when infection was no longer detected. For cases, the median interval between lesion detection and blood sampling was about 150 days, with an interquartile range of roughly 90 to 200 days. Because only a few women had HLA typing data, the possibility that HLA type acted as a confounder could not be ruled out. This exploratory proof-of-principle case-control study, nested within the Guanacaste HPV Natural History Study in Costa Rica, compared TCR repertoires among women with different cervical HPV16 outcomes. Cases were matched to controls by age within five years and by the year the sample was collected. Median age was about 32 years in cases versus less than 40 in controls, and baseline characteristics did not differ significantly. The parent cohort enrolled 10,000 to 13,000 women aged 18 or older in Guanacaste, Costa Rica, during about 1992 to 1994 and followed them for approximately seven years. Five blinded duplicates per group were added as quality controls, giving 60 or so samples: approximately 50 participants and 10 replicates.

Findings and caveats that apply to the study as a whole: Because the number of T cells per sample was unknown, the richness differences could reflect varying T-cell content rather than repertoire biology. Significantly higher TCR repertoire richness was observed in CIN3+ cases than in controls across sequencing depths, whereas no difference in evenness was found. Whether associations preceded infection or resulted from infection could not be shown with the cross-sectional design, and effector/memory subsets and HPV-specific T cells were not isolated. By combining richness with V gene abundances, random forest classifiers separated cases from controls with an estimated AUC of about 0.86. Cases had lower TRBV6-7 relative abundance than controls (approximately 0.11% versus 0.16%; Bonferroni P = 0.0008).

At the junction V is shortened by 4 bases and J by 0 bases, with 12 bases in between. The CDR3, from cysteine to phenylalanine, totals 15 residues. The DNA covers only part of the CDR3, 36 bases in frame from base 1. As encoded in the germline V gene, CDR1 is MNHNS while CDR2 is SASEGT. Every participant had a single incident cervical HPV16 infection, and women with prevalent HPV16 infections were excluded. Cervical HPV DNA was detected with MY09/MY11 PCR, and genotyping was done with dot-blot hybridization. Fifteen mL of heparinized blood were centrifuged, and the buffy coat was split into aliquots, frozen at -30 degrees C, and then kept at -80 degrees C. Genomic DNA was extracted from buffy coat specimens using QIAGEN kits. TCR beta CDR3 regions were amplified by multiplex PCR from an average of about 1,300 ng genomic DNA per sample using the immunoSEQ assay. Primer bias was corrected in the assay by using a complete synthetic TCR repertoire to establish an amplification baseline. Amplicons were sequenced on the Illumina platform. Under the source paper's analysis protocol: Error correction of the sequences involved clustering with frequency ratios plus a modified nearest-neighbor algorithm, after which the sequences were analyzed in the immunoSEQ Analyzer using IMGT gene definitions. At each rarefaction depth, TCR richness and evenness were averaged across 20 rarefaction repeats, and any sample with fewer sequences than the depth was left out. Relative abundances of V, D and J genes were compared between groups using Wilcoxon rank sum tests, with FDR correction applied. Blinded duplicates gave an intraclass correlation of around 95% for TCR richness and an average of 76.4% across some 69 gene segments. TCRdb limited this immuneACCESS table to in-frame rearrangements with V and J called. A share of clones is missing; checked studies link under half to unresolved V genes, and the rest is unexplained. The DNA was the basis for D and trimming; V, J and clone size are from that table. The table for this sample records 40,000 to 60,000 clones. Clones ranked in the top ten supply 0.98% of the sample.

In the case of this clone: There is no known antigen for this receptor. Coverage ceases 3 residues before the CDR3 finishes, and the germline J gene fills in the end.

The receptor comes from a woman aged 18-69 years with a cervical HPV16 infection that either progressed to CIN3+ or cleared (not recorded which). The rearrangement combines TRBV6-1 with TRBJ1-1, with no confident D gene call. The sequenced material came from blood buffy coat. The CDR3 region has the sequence CASSGAIGVNTEAFF. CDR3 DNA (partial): TGTGCCAGCAGTGGGGCCATAGGCGTGAACACTGAA.